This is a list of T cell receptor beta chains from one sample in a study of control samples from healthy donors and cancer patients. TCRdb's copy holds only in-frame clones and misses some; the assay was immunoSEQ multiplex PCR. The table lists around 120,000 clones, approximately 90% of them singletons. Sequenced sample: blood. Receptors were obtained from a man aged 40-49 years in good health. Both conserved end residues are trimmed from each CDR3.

CDR3: ASSLAPGGAGELF
V: TRBV5-6
J: TRBJ2-2

CDR3: ASNSRSGANVLT
V: TRBV7-2
J: TRBJ2-6

CDR3: ASSAGPNTGELF
V: TRBV5-1
J: TRBJ2-2

CDR3: AWRKQGFRTGELF
V: TRBV30
J: TRBJ2-2

CDR3: SAMKGGAREKLF
V: TRBV29-1
J: TRBJ1-4

CDR3: ASSRGLLSNQPQH
V: TRBV4-1
J: TRBJ1-5

CDR3: ASSEPGREQF
V: TRBV25-1
J: TRBJ2-1

CDR3: ASSSSSYNEQF
V: TRBV28
J: TRBJ2-1

CDR3: ASSLVGSNEKLF
V: TRBV27
J: TRBJ1-4

CDR3: ATSRDSKNIQY
V: TRBV15
J: TRBJ2-4

CDR3: ASSVAGTGELF
V: TRBV9
J: TRBJ2-2

CDR3: ASSSGGQNTEAF
V: TRBV7-8
J: TRBJ1-1

CDR3: ASRLSTGKSEQY
V: TRBV28
J: TRBJ2-7

CDR3: ASSPSQGGNSPLH
V: TRBV2
J: TRBJ1-6

CDR3: ASSQVGTQSSYEQY
V: TRBV4-2
J: TRBJ2-7

CDR3: ASSHTGLAGGIGTDTQY
V: TRBV7-9
J: TRBJ2-3

CDR3: ASSESGGPGNEQF
V: TRBV10-1
J: TRBJ2-1

CDR3: ASRTTGSGYT
V: TRBV6-6
J: TRBJ1-2

CDR3: AWSLGGEKLF
V: TRBV30
J: TRBJ1-4

CDR3: ASRSTGKAKNIQY
V: TRBV6-6
J: TRBJ2-4

CDR3: ASSPLNRGASTDTQY
V: TRBV18
J: TRBJ2-3

CDR3: ASSPSGPRSYEQY
V: TRBV7-2
J: TRBJ2-7

CDR3: ASSLIDEAF
V: TRBV7-9
J: TRBJ1-1

CDR3: ASSQALTLNTEAF
V: TRBV4-1
J: TRBJ1-1

CDR3: ASSSGTGGYGYT
V: TRBV19
J: TRBJ1-2

CDR3: ASSWAVGYEQY
V: TRBV5-6
J: TRBJ2-7

CDR3: ASSLVWEGPQESPLH
V: TRBV11-3
J: TRBJ1-6

CDR3: ASSADRALTGELF
V: TRBV5-6
J: TRBJ2-2

CDR3: ASSLEGNRLDTQY
V: TRBV5-1
J: TRBJ2-3

CDR3: SVQPTGTEAF
V: TRBV29-1
J: TRBJ1-1

CDR3: ATSGGGLIYGYT
V: TRBV24-1
J: TRBJ1-2

CDR3: ASSIGRWRTSGYT
V: TRBV19
J: TRBJ1-2

CDR3: ASSSGGGDTQY
V: TRBV11-1
J: TRBJ2-3

CDR3: ATSDLDRNYGYT
V: TRBV24-1
J: TRBJ1-2

CDR3: AWSGVAAENSYEQY
V: TRBV30
J: TRBJ2-7

CDR3: ASSFLDNEQF
V: TRBV11-3
J: TRBJ2-1

CDR3: ASSQGGRTVCYEQY
V: TRBV3-1/TRBV3-2
J: TRBJ2-7

CDR3: ATSDPLGYEQY
V: TRBV24-1
J: TRBJ2-7

CDR3: ASSPTSYGYT
V: TRBV11-1
J: TRBJ1-2

CDR3: ASKEQGITDTQY
V: TRBV19
J: TRBJ2-3

CDR3: ASNPGTATGELF
V: TRBV14
J: TRBJ2-2

CDR3: ASSLVGGGLKNTEAF
V: TRBV11-3
J: TRBJ1-1

CDR3: ASRSGTSGGASREQY
V: TRBV7-9
J: TRBJ2-7

CDR3: ATSRDLGAGANTEAF
V: TRBV15
J: TRBJ1-1

CDR3: ASSQDERGGPGTDTQY
V: TRBV14
J: TRBJ2-3

CDR3: ASSQPGTGTYNEQF
V: TRBV4-2
J: TRBJ2-1

CDR3: ASSQVINSPLH
V: TRBV3-1/TRBV3-2
J: TRBJ1-6

CDR3: ASSLKGATQY
V: TRBV5-6
J: TRBJ2-5

CDR3: ASSLMLNTEAF
V: TRBV5-1
J: TRBJ1-1

CDR3: ASRGTGGNTIY
V: TRBV27
J: TRBJ1-3

CDR3: ASSEFGVRSYEQY
V: TRBV25-1
J: TRBJ2-7

CDR3: ASRHLDRDEQY
V: TRBV6-5
J: TRBJ2-7

CDR3: ASSQDDGSSYEQY
V: TRBV4-3
J: TRBJ2-7

CDR3: ASSRQGPYEQY
V: TRBV3-1/TRBV3-2
J: TRBJ2-7

CDR3: ASSLVGGRATDTQY
V: TRBV11-2
J: TRBJ2-3

CDR3: ASSINLNTEAF
V: TRBV7-8
J: TRBJ1-1

CDR3: ASSLQSEKLF
V: TRBV28
J: TRBJ1-4

CDR3: ASRYLAGGTDTQY
V: TRBV27
J: TRBJ2-3

CDR3: SVGTGYREQY
V: TRBV29-1
J: TRBJ2-7

CDR3: ASSLRQGNEQF
V: TRBV7-2
J: TRBJ2-1